These 24 T cell receptor beta chains share one sample of origin, sequenced in a study of CD4+ T cells in melanoma. Assay used: immunoSEQ multiplex PCR; TCRdb lists only in-frame clones, some missing. This table has more than 8,500 clones, roughly two thirds appearing once. Material: peripheral blood. The receptors shown here come from a human donor with melanoma.

DNA for the CDR3: TGTGCCTGGAGTACTGGGGCCAATCAGCCCCAGCATTTT. The encoded protein is CAWSTGANQPQHF. V gene TRBV30 combines with J gene TRBJ1-5, with D perhaps matching TRBD1 (5 bases). CDR1 and CDR2 (germline): GTSNPN, SVGIG (reference sequence). The CDR3 covers 13 residues. Between the trimmed V and J ends, which lost 2 bases and 3 bases, there was a span of 8 bases.

This chain uses TRBV4-2 with TRBJ2-2; D is uncertain. In germline, CDR1 is LGHNA, CDR2 YNFKEQ. This CDR3 is built from 15 residues. V was shortened by 0 bases and J by 1 base, with 6 bases between the two germline ends. This CDR3 reads CASSQDGQNTGELFF. Here the CDR3 DNA reads TGTGCCAGCAGCCAAGACGGGCAGAACACCGGGGAGCTGTTTTTT.

The chain combines TRBV9 with TRBJ1-6; 7 positions agree with TRBD1. J was trimmed by 6 bases and V by 4 bases; bases with no gene match: 7. Germline V lookup: CDR1 SGDLS, CDR2 YYNGEE. The CDR3 consists of 15 residues. The CDR3 protein is CASSSQGKVNSPLHF. CDR3 nucleotide sequence: TGTGCCAGCAGCTCACAGGGGAAGGTTAATTCACCCCTCCACTTT.

This clone rates as medium-sized. This chain connects TRBV15 to TRBJ2-5, with 9 bases lining up with TRBD2. V was clipped by 5 bases and J by 5 bases; unmatched bases: 9. CDR1 is LNHNV, CDR2 YYDKDF, per germline (reference sequence). The length of the CDR3 is 15 residues. This CDR3 is CATSARRTSVETQYF. CDR3 nucleotide sequence: TGTGCCACCAGCGCCCGAAGGACTAGCGTTGAGACCCAGTACTTC. Full variable domain (outside the CDR3, taken from reference TRBV15 and TRBJ2-5): DAMVIQNPRYQVTQFGKPVTLSCSQTLNHNVMYWYQQKSSQAPKLLFHYYDKDFNNEADTPDNFQSRRPNTSFCFLDIRSPGLGDTAMYLCATSARRTSVETQYFGPGTRLLVL.

The chain joins TRBV7-3 to TRBJ2-1; no clear D. V shed 5 bases and J shed 5 bases, with 13 bases lying between them. The CDR3 is 14 residues long. Per the germline V gene, CDR1 is SGHTA and CDR2 is FQGTGA. The CDR3: CASSQAGYDNEQFF. DNA of the CDR3: TGTGCCAGCAGCCAGGCAGGATACGACAATGAGCAGTTCTTC.

J is TRBJ2-7 and V is TRBV27; 7 nucleotides line up with TRBD1. The germline V gene encodes CDR1 MNHEY and CDR2 SMNVEV (reference sequence). V shed 6 bases and J 2 bases; nucleotides not matched to a gene: 13. This CDR3 region has 16 residues. The CDR3 DNA is TGTGCCAGCAGCAGAGAGAAGACAGGGAACCCCTACGAGCAGTACTTC. Translated: CASSREKTGNPYEQYF.

J is TRBJ1-1 and V is TRBV5-1, with D perhaps matching TRBD1 (5 bases). V was trimmed by 0 bases and J by 3 bases, leaving 15 bases between them. The germline CDR1 and CDR2 sequences are SGHRS and YFSETQ. The CDR3 runs 16 residues. CDR3 amino acids: CASSLAGQGWDTEAFF. CDR3 nucleotides: TGCGCCAGCAGCTTGGCGGGTCAGGGTTGGGACACTGAAGCTTTCTTT.

By proportion, this clone is medium-sized. V is TRBV23-1 and J is TRBJ1-1; TRBD1 aligns across 8 bases. TRBV23-1 is labeled an ORF, and its function is uncertain. The CDR3 is made up of 15 amino acids. Unmatched junction bases numbered 9, after V lost 5 bases and J lost 4 bases. CDR3 coding DNA: TGCGCCAGCAGTAGGGCAGGGGGCAAAGGCACTGAAGCTTTCTTT. This translates into CASSRAGGKGTEAFF.

This clone was seen a single time. The V and J genes are TRBV19 and TRBJ2-5, with 7 bases aligning to TRBD1. After removal of 9 bases from V and 1 base from J, the junction contained 2 bases not matched to a gene. The germline gives CDR1 LNHDA, CDR2 SQIVND (reference sequence). This CDR3 spans 12 amino acids. The CDR3 reads CASRDSQETQYF. For the CDR3, the DNA is TGTGCCAGCCGGGACAGCCAAGAGACCCAGTACTTC.

The chain carries TRBV5-1 and TRBJ2-2, with TRBD2 identical over 11 bases. Germline V gene sequence: CDR1 SGHRS, CDR2 YFSETQ. Trimming at V came to 5 bases and at J to 6 bases, leaving 6 bases not matched to a gene. The CDR3 length is 15 residues. The CDR3 loop reads CASRDSGGAPGELFF. The CDR3 coding sequence is TGCGCCAGCAGGGATAGCGGGGGGGCCCCCGGGGAGCTGTTTTTT. Variable domain in full (rest from reference TRBV5-1 and TRBJ2-2): KAGVTQTPRYLIKTRGQQVTLSCSPISGHRSVSWYQQTPGQGLQFLFEYFSETQRNKGNFPGRFSGRQFSNSRSEMNVSTLELGDSALYLCASRDSGGAPGELFFGEGSRLTVL.

This clone was counted only a few times. The CDR3 here is CASSVEPGVPRKFF. CDR3 DNA: TGTGCCAGCAGCGTAGAGCCAGGGGTGCCGAGAAAGTTCTTC. The rearrangement links TRBV9 to TRBJ2-1; D perhaps matches TRBD1 (6 bases). CDR1 is SGDLS and CDR2 is YYNGEE in the germline V gene. With 0 bases removed from V and 14 bases from J, the gap between germline ends came to 18 bases. The CDR3 contains 14 residues.

The gene calls are TRBV2 and TRBJ1-4; TRBD1 is a possible D gene (5 bases). Per germline, CDR1 SNHLY and CDR2 FYNNEI. V shed 8 bases and J shed 8 bases, with 18 bases lying between them. The CDR3 runs to 14 residues. In nucleotides, the CDR3 is TGTGCCAGCTGTGGGGGGAGCCGGGGAGAAAAACTGTTTTTT. Translating gives CASCGGSRGEKLFF.

The rearrangement uses TRBV9 and TRBJ2-1, with TRBD2 matching over 8 bases. The CDR3 spans 18 residues. Germline assignment: CDR1 SGDLS and CDR2 YYNGEE. After removal of 0 bases from V and 3 bases from J, the junction contained 11 bases not matched to a gene. This chain's CDR3 is CASSVATGVAGFYNEQFF. The DNA for the CDR3 is TGTGCCAGCAGCGTAGCTACGGGGGTAGCGGGGTTCTACAATGAGCAGTTCTTC.

This chain uses TRBV28 with TRBJ1-3, with no clear D. Germline CDR1 and CDR2: MDHEN and SYDVKM. V lost 6 bases, J lost 2 bases, and 11 bases lay in between. The CDR3 sequence is 14 residues long. This chain's CDR3 is CASRLYEAGNTIYF. CDR3 nucleotides: TGTGCCAGCAGACTTTACGAAGCTGGAAACACCATATATTTT.

This clone was observed a handful of times. The rearrangement links TRBV4-1 to TRBJ1-4, with D perhaps TRBD1 (5 bases). Germline CDR1 reads MGHRA; CDR2 reads YSYEKL. This CDR3 region has 15 residues. V lost 0 bases and J lost 6, with 11 bases in between. The DNA for the CDR3 is TGCGCCAGCAGCCAAGATGGGGGGAGGTATGAAAAACTGTTTTTT. It specifies CASSQDGGRYEKLFF.

The V and J genes are TRBV18 and TRBJ2-3; 10 nucleotides agree with TRBD1. The CDR3 spans 16 residues. Germline values: CDR1 KGHSH, CDR2 LQKENI. The V gene end was trimmed by 4 bases and the J gene end by 3 bases; junction bases not matched to a gene: 7. The chain's CDR3 is CASSLDRGHGTDTQYF. The CDR3 nucleotides are TGTGCCAGCTCACTCGACAGGGGGCATGGGACAGATACGCAGTATTTT.

CDR3 loop: CASSLEFGRLEAFF. CDR3 DNA sequence: TGCGCCAGCAGCTTGGAGTTCGGCAGGCTCGAAGCTTTCTTT. The rearrangement uses TRBV5-1 and TRBJ1-1; D uncertain. V lost 0 bases and J lost 8, with 14 bases in between. Germline V gene lookup returns CDR1 SGHRS and CDR2 YFSETQ. The CDR3 is 14 residues long. Based on the CDR3 plus reference TRBV5-1 and TRBJ1-1, the full variable domain is KAGVTQTPRYLIKTRGQQVTLSCSPISGHRSVSWYQQTPGQGLQFLFEYFSETQRNKGNFPGRFSGRQFSNSRSEMNVSTLELGDSALYLCASSLEFGRLEAFFGQGTRLTVV.

The chain carries TRBV28 and TRBJ1-1; 9 bases fit TRBD1. The V gene end was trimmed by 4 bases and the J gene end by 1 base; junction bases not matched to a gene: 7. Germline values: CDR1 MDHEN, CDR2 SYDVKM. CDR3 length: 16 amino acids. CDR3 in DNA: TGTGCCAGCAGTTCCCGGGGACAGGGAACGAACACTGAAGCTTTCTTT. It codes for CASSSRGQGTNTEAFF. Supplemented by reference TRBV28 and TRBJ1-1, the full variable domain reads DVKVTQSSRYLVKRTGEKVFLECVQDMDHENMFWYRQDPGLGLRLIYFSYDVKMKEKGDIPEGYSVSREKKERFSLILESASTNQTSMYLCASSSRGQGTNTEAFFGQGTRLTVV.

V is TRBV11-3 and J is TRBJ1-5; the D is unclear. The CDR3 consists of 13 residues. Looked up from germline, CDR1 is SGHNT and CDR2 is YENEEA. The V end was cut by 2 bases, the J end by 4 bases, with 6 bases between. CDR3 in amino acids: CASSLTTNQPQHF. CDR3 DNA sequence: TGTGCCAGCAGCTTAACCACAAATCAGCCCCAGCATTTT.

The chain combines TRBV5-1 with TRBJ1-2; 8 nucleotides align to TRBD1. The length of the CDR3 is 18 residues. CDR1 and CDR2 (germline): SGHRS, YFSETQ. Germline trimming cut 0 bases from V and 4 bases from J; bases unmatched to any gene: 14. CDR3 amino acids: CASSLVGQGPPSVYGYTF. The CDR3, as DNA: TGCGCCAGCAGCTTGGTAGGACAGGGTCCCCCTAGCGTCTATGGCTACACCTTC.

This clone was seen just once. The chain links TRBV16 to TRBJ1-2, with D unresolved. Germline V gene sequence: CDR1 KGHSY, CDR2 FQNENV. The CDR3 is 12 residues long. V shed 2 bases and J shed 5 bases, with 6 bases lying between them. The CDR3, as DNA: TGTGCCAGCAGCCAAGAGGCGTATGGCTACACCTTC. Translated: CASSQEAYGYTF.

This chain links TRBV7-3 with TRBJ2-7; the D is unclear. Germline CDR1 and CDR2: SGHTA and FQGTGA. Deletions cut 5 bases from V and 1 base from J, with 15 bases between. This CDR3 region has 15 residues. DNA of the CDR3: TGTGCCAGCAGCCACGACATGGGCGCTTCCTACGAGCAGTACTTC. As protein: CASSHDMGASYEQYF.

V and J are TRBV5-1 and TRBJ2-2; TRBD1 aligns across 9 bases. The CDR3 runs to 16 residues. The V gene end was trimmed by 4 bases and the J gene end by 3 bases; junction bases not matched to a gene: 7. Germline V lookup: CDR1 SGHRS, CDR2 YFSETQ. Here the CDR3 reads CASSGGTGRDTGELFF. The CDR3 region has the DNA TGCGCCAGCAGCGGAGGGACAGGGAGGGACACCGGGGAGCTGTTTTTT.

The V and J genes are TRBV4-1 and TRBJ2-3; 13 positions agree with TRBD2. The CDR3 runs 19 residues. J lost 2 bases, V lost 4 bases, and 12 bases had no gene match. Germline V gives CDR1 MGHRA, CDR2 YSYEKL. The CDR3 here is CASSLSTSGGSYPTDTQYF. DNA of the CDR3: TGCGCCAGCAGCCTGTCGACTAGCGGGGGGTCCTACCCCACAGATACGCAGTATTTT.